One sample yielded the 5 T cell receptor beta chains listed below, sequenced in a study of CD8 T cells in cerebrospinal fluid in Alzheimer's disease. TCRdb reprocessed the 10x single-cell sequencing reads, keeping one entry per CDR3 protein, no DNA. The listing contains 1,300 to 1,500 distinct CDR3 sequences. Sequenced input: cerebrospinal fluid. The origin of the receptors is a human donor with Alzheimer's disease.

Frequency places this clonotype as large. The rearrangement uses TRBV4-2 and TRBJ1-5; TCRdb proposes TRBD1, but this gene call is untestable without DNA. Germline loops: CDR1 LGHNA, CDR2 YNFKEQ. The CDR3 runs 15 residues. This CDR3 reads CASSHLGRGDQPQHF.

Its frequency marks this clonotype as large. V and J are TRBV9 and TRBJ2-7; TCRdb lists TRBD2, though no DNA is available to test this call. This CDR3 is built from 13 residues. Germline CDR1 is SGDLS and CDR2 is YYNGEE. CDR3 protein: CASSTGLGYEQYF. The full variable domain, its missing parts supplied by reference TRBV9 and TRBJ2-7, is DSGVTQTPKHLITATGQRVTLRCSPRSGDLSVYWYQQSLDQGLQFLIQYYNGEERAKGNILERFSAQQFPDLHSELNLSSLELGDSALYFCASSTGLGYEQYFGPGTRLTVT.

In terms of frequency, this clonotype is medium-sized. The chain recombines TRBV20-1 with TRBJ2-7; the TCRdb call, TRBD2, lacks DNA for checking. The germline CDR1 and CDR2 sequences are DFQATT and SNEGSKA (reference sequence). The CDR3 length is 14 residues. The CDR3 here is CSAARLAGAYEQYF.

Judged by frequency, this clonotype is medium-sized (0.01 to 0.1%). The chain joins TRBV12-3 or TRBV12-4 to TRBJ2-3; TCRdb proposes TRBD2, but this gene call is untestable without DNA. This CDR3 is 14 amino acids long. CDR3 region: CASRASGRADTQYF.

Judged by frequency, this clonotype is large. The chain employs TRBV7-2 and TRBJ2-1. Germline CDR1 and CDR2: SGHTA and FQGNSA. This CDR3 spans 12 amino acids. This CDR3 is CASSFSYNEQFF.